At least ten counts were recorded for the clone carrying this T cell receptor (beta chain). Its antigen is undetermined. Unique molecular identifiers were built into the TCRbeta library. TCRdb reanalysed the PCR reads using MiXCR and keeps one entry per CDR3 protein. The data hold about 590,000 distinct CDR3 sequences, with approximately 13% observed a single time. The data stem from a study of T-cell reconstitution after alpha-beta-depleted transplantation in children. Study-level points and caveats: Reportedly, only several hundred clones from non-depleted graft cells drove alpha-beta T-cell counts at about two months. After transplant, high TCRbeta diversity at day 60 in some patients arose from surviving recipient T cells and thymic progenitors. The authors attributed T-cell counts and diversity one year after transplant mostly to newly produced T cells.

This CDR3 spans 14 amino acids. V was pared by 2 bases and J by 4 bases, with 10 bases between. Germline values: CDR1 MRHNA, CDR2 SNTAGT. Source: PBMCs, mostly from graft donor cells, taken 360 days after TCRalphabeta/CD19-depleted stem cell transplant. The receptor was derived from a male patient aged 10 to 17 who had a stem cell transplant for acute myeloid leukemia, so the T cells may come from the graft donor. V is TRBV6-4 and J is TRBJ2-3; unclear D gene. The CDR3 here is CASSDVQESDTQYF. DNA for the CDR3: TGTGCCAGCAGTGACGTTCAGGAATCAGATACGCAGTATTTT.